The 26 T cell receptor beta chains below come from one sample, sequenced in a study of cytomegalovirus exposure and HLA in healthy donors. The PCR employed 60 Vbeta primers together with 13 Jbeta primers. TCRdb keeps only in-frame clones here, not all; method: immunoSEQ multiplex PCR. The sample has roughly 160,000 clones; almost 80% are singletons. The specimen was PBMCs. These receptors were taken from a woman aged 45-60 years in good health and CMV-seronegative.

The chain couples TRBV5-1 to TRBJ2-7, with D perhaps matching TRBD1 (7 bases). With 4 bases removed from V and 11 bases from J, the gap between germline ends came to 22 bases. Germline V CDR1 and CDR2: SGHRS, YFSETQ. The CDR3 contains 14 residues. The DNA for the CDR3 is TGCGCCAGCAGCCCGCGGGGCGGAGGACAGGAGAAGTACTTC. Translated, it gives CASSPRGGGQEKYF.

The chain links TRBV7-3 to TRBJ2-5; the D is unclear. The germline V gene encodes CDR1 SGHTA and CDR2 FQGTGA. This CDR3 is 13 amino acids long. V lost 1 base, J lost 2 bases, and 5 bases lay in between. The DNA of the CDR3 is TGTGCCAGCAGCTTAATCAGGCAAGAGACCCAGTACTTC. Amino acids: CASSLIRQETQYF.

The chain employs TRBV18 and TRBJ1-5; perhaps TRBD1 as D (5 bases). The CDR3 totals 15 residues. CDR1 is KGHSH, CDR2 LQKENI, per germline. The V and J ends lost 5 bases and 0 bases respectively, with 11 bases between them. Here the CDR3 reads CASSFAGNSNQPQHF. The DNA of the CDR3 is TGTGCCAGCTCATTTGCAGGGAATAGCAATCAGCCCCAGCATTTT.

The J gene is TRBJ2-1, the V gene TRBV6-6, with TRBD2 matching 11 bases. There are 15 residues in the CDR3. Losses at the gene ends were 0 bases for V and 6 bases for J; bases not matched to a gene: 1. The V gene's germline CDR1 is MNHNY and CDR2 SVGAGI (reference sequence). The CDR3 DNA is TGTGCCAGCAGTTACTCTAGCGGGGGGGGCAATGAGCAGTTCTTC. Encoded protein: CASSYSSGGGNEQFF.

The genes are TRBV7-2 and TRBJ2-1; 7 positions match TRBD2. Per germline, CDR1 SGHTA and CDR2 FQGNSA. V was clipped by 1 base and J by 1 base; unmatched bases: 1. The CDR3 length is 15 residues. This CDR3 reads CASSLGGGSYNEQFF. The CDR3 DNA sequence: TGTGCCAGCAGCTTAGGGGGGGGGTCCTACAATGAGCAGTTCTTC.

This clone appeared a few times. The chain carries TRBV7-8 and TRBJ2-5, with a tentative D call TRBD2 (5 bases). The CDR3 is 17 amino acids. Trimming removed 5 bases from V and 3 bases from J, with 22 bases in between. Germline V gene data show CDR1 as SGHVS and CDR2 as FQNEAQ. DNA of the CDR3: TGTGCCAGCAGCCTCCCCCTGGGAGACTATCAAAAAGAGACCCAGTACTTC. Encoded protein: CASSLPLGDYQKETQYF.

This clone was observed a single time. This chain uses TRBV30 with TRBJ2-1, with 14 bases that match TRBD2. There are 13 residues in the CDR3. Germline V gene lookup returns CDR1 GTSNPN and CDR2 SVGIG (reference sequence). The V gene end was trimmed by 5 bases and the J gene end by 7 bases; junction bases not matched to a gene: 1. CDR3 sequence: CAWGTSGSNEQFF. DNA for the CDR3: TGTGCCTGGGGGACTAGCGGGAGTAATGAGCAGTTCTTC.

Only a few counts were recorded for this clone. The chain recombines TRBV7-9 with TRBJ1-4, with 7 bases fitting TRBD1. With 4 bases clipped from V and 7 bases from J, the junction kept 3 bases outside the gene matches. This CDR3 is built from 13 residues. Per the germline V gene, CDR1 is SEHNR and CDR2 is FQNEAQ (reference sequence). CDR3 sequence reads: CASSWTGAEKLFF. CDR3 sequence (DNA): TGTGCCAGCAGCTGGACAGGTGCTGAAAAACTGTTTTTT.

The CDR3 protein is CASSWGGETQYF. As DNA, the CDR3 is TGTGCCAGCAGCTGGGGGGGGGAGACCCAGTACTTC. V gene TRBV11-3 combines with J gene TRBJ2-5; TRBD2 agrees at 7 bases. The CDR3 extends over 12 amino acids. The germline V gene has CDR1 SGHNT and CDR2 YENEEA. Unmatched junction bases numbered 1, after V lost 4 bases and J lost 5 bases.

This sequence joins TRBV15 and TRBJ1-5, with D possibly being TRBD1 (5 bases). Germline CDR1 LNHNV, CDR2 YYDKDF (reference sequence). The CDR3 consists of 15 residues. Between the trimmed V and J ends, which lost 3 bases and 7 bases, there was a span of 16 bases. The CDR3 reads CATSRGLTLAQPQHF. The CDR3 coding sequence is TGTGCCACCAGCAGGGGACTCACCTTAGCCCAGCCCCAGCATTTT.

CDR3 coding DNA: TGTGCCAGCAGCAGCGGCTATGATGGCTACACCTTC. This gives the protein CASSSGYDGYTF. V and J are TRBV28 and TRBJ1-2; D is uncertain. The germline CDR1 and CDR2 sequences are MDHEN and SYDVKM. The ends were cut back, 6 bases at V and 6 bases at J, with 11 bases in the middle. The CDR3 length is 12 residues.

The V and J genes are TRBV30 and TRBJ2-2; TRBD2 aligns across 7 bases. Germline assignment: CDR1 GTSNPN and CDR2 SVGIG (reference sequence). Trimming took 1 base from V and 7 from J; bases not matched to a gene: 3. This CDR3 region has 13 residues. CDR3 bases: TGTGCCTGGAGTGCGAGCGGGAACGGGGAGCTGTTTTTT. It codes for CAWSASGNGELFF.

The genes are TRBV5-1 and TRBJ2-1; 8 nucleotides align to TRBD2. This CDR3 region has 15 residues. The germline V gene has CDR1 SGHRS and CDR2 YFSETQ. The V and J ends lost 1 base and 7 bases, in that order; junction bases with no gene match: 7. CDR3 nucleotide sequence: TGCGCCAGCAGCTTGTCGGGGGGGGTAATTAATGAGCAGTTCTTC. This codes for CASSLSGGVINEQFF.

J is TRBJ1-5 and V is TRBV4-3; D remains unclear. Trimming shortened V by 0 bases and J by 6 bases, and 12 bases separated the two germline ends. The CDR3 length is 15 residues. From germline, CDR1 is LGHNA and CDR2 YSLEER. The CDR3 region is CASSQDHTVSQPQHF. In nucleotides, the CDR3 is TGCGCCAGCAGCCAAGATCACACAGTTAGTCAGCCCCAGCATTTT.

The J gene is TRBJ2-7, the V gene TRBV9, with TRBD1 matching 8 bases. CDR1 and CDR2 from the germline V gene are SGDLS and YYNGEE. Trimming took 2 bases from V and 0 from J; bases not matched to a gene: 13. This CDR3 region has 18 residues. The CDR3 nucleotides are TGTGCCAGCAGCGTCGGACAGGGAAGGGCCGGAAGCTCCTACGAGCAGTACTTC. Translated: CASSVGQGRAGSSYEQYF.

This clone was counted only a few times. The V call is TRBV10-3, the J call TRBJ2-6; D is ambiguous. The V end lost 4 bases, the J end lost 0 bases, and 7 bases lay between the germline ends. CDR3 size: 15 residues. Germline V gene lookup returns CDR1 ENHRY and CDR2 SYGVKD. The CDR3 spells CAISGTTSGANVLTF. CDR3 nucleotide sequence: TGTGCCATCAGTGGTACTACCTCTGGGGCCAACGTCCTGACTTTC.

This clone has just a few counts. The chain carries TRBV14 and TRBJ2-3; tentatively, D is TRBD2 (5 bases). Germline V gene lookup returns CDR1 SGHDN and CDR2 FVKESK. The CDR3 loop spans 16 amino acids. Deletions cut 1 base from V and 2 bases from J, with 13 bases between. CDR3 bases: TGTGCCAGCAGCCAAGTCTTCGGGGATCCCACAGATACGCAGTATTTT. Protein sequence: CASSQVFGDPTDTQYF.

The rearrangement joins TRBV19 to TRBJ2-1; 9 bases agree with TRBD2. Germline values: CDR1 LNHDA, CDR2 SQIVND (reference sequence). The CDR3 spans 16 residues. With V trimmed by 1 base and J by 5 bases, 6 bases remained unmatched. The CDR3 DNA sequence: TGTGCCAGTAGTATAGCGGGCCTAGCGGGGAACAATGAGCAGTTCTTC. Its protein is CASSIAGLAGNNEQFF.

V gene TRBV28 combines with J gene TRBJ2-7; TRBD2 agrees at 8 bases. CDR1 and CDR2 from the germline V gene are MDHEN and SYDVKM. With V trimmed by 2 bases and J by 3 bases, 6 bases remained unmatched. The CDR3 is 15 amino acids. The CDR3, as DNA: TGTGCCAGCAGTTTAGCCCTGGCGGGAGGCTACGAGCAGTACTTC. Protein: CASSLALAGGYEQYF.

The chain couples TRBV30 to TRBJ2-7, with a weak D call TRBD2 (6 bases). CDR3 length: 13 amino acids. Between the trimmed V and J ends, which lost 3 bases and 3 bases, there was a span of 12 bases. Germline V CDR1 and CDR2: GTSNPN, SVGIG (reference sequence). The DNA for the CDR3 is TGTGCCTGGAGCCGGGAGTTATACTACGAGCAGTACTTC. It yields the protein CAWSRELYYEQYF. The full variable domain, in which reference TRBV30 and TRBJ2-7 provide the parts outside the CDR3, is SQTIHQWPATLVQPVGSPLSLECTVEGTSNPNLYWYRQAAGRGLQLLFYSVGIGQISSEVPQNLSASRPQDRQFILSSKKLLLSDSGFYLCAWSRELYYEQYFGPGTRLTVT.

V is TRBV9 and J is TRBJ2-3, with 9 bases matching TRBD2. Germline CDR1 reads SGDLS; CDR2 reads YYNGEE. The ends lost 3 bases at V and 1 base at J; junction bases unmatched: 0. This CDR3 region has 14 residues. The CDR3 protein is CASSASGGTDTQYF. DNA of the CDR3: TGTGCCAGCAGCGCTAGCGGGGGCACAGATACGCAGTATTTT.

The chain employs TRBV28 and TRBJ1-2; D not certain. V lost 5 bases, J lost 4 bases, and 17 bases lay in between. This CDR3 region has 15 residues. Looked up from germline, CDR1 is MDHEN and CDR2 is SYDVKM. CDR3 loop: CASSRIDTPFYGYTF. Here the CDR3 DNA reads TGTGCCAGCAGTAGAATTGACACCCCGTTCTATGGCTACACCTTC.

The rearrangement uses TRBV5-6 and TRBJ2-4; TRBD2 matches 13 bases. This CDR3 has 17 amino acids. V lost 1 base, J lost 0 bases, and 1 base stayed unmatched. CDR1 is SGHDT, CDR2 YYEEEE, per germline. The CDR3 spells CASSLRLAGGAKNIQYF. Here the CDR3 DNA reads TGTGCCAGCAGCTTGAGACTAGCGGGGGGAGCCAAAAACATTCAGTACTTC.

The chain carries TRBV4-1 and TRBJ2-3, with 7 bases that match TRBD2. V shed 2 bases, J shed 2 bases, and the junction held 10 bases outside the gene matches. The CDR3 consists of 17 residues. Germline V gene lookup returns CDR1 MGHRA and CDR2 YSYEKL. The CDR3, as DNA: TGCGCCAGCAGCCAACATTCAGCGGGACTACCCACAGATACGCAGTATTTT. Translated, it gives CASSQHSAGLPTDTQYF.

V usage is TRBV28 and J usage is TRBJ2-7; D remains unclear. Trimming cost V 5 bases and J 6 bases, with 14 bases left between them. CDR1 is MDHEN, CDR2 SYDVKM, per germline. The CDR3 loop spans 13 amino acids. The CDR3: CASSPVPLSEQYF. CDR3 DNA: TGTGCCAGCAGTCCCGTCCCACTTTCCGAGCAGTACTTC.

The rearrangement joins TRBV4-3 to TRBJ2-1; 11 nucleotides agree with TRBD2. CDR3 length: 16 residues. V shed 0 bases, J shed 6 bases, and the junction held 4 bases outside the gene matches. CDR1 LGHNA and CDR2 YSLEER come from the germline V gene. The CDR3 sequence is CASSQEASGGTNEQFF. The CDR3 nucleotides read TGCGCCAGCAGCCAAGAGGCTAGCGGGGGGACCAATGAGCAGTTCTTC.